These T cell receptor beta chains were read from a single sample in a study of beta chain features in type 1 diabetes. Generated by immunoSEQ multiplex PCR, the TCRdb table keeps only in-frame clones and is missing some. The data show more than 12,000 clones, approximately 69% seen once. Sequencing input: stem cell memory CD4+ T cells from blood. The receptors derive from a woman aged 18-35 years with type 1 diabetes. The CDR3 runs from the conserved cysteine through the conserved F or W. The order of the fields is J gene, D gene, V gene, clone size, CDR3 DNA, CDR3 protein. A D gene is named only where the DNA matches it firmly. Clone size is stated in some rows and not others, as once, few, many or a class when expanded.

>TRBJ2-2|.|TRBV18|few
TGTGCCAGCTCACCGACAGCCACCGGGGAGCTGTTTTTT
CASSPTATGELFF
>TRBJ2-5|TRBD1|TRBV29-1|few
TGCAGCGTTGGGGGACAGGGGGAGACCCAGTACTTC
CSVGGQGETQYF
>TRBJ1-2|TRBD1|TRBV18|.
TGTGCCAGCTCACCACCACAGGGGGCTTGCACCTTC
CASSPPQGACTF
>TRBJ2-7|.|TRBV18|.
TGTGCCAGCTCACCCAACTCCTACGAGCAGTACTTC
CASSPNSYEQYF
>TRBJ2-1|.|TRBV7-3|.
TGTGCCAGCAGCTTAAGCGGGACCACCGGTGAGCAGTTCTTC
CASSLSGTTGEQFF
>TRBJ2-2|TRBD1|TRBV5-1|.
TGCGCCAGCATGACAGGGGGACTAAACACCGGGGAGCTGTTTTTT
CASMTGGLNTGELFF
>TRBJ1-4|TRBD1|TRBV7-2|.
TGTGCCAGCAGCTTAGTTTTATCAACAGGGGATGAAAAACTGTTTTTT
CASSLVLSTGDEKLFF
>TRBJ1-1|TRBD1|TRBV14|.
TGTGCCAGCAGCCAGGTGACAGGGGCGACTGAAGCTTTCTTT
CASSQVTGATEAFF
>TRBJ1-2|.|TRBV19|.
TGTGCCAGTAGTATATATACAGGAAAATATGGCTACACCTTC
CASSIYTGKYGYTF
>TRBJ2-2|TRBD2|TRBV7-9|few
TGTGCCAGCAGCGCCCCTAGCGGGTTTAACACCGGGGAGCTGTTTTTT
CASSAPSGFNTGELFF
>TRBJ1-2|.|TRBV29-1|once
TGCAGCGTCGCTGACAGAAGGTATGGCTACACCTTC
CSVADRRYGYTF
>TRBJ2-2|TRBD1|TRBV18|.
TGTGCCAGCTCACCCATCGGACAGGGCAACACCGGGGAGCTGTTTTTT
CASSPIGQGNTGELFF
>TRBJ2-7|TRBD2|TRBV28|.
TGTGCCAGCAGTCTCCGGACTAGCGGGGGCTACGAGCAGTACTTC
CASSLRTSGGYEQYF
>TRBJ2-7|TRBD2|TRBV2|.
TGTGCCAGCAGAGTCGGACTAGCGGGGACCTACGAGCAGTACTTC
CASRVGLAGTYEQYF
>TRBJ2-1|TRBD2|TRBV4-2|few
TGTGCCAGCAGCCAAGCTAGCGGGAGAGATACCTACAATGAGCAGTTCTTC
CASSQASGRDTYNEQFF
>TRBJ1-3|TRBD1|TRBV4-3|.
TGCGCCAGCAGCCAAGGGGGACAGGGAAACACCATATATTTT
CASSQGGQGNTIYF
>TRBJ2-1|.|TRBV4-2|.
TGTGCCAGCAGCCAAGCGGACTGGGTGTCCAATGAGCAGTTCTTC
CASSQADWVSNEQFF
>TRBJ2-7|.|TRBV28|.
TGTGCCAGCAGTCCGGGACTCACCGTGAGGCAGTACTTC
CASSPGLTVRQYF
>TRBJ1-4|TRBD1|TRBV5-4|few
TGTGCCAGCAGCCCGACAGCGGGGACAGGGGGAGAAAAACTGTTTTTT
CASSPTAGTGGEKLFF
>TRBJ1-1|TRBD1|TRBV25-1|few
TGTGCCAGCAGTGAGACAGGGAGGAGGACTGAAGCTTTCTTT
CASSETGRRTEAFF
>TRBJ2-3|TRBD2|TRBV11-3|.
TGTGCCAGCAGCGATACTAGCGGGACGAGTGCAGATACGCAGTATTTT
CASSDTSGTSADTQYF
>TRBJ2-7|.|TRBV6-6|.
TGTGCCAGCAGTTATGGAGACGAGCAGTACTTC
CASSYGDEQYF
>TRBJ2-1|.|TRBV7-9|.
TGTGCCAGCAGCTTACAAACCGAGAGGAATGAGCAGTTCTTC
CASSLQTERNEQFF
>TRBJ2-5|TRBD1|TRBV11-3|few
TGTGCCAGCAGCTTAGATTTCCTAGGACAGGGGATTCCTAGGACCCAGTACTTC
CASSLDFLGQGIPRTQYF
>TRBJ2-2|.|TRBV9|.
TGTGCCAGCAGCGTAAGGCCCCCGGGGAACACCGGGGAGCTGTTTTTT
CASSVRPPGNTGELFF
>TRBJ2-3|TRBD2|TRBV28|few
TGTGCCAGCAGGTCGGGACTAACCACAGATACGCAGTATTTT
CASRSGLTTDTQYF
>TRBJ1-6|.|TRBV4-3|few
TGCGCCAGCAGCCAAGAGTGGGACACCCATTCACCCCTCCACTTT
CASSQEWDTHSPLHF
>TRBJ1-3|.|TRBV19|few
TGTGCCACCCTGGGACACCCTGGAAACACCATATATTTT
CATLGHPGNTIYF
>TRBJ1-5|TRBD1|TRBV18|.
TGTGCCAGCTCACCTGCCGGGACAGGGAGTCAGCCCCAGCATTTT
CASSPAGTGSQPQHF
>TRBJ1-5|TRBD1|TRBV4-3|few
TGCGCCAGCAGCCAAGAGCTGGAGTCGACAGGGACCCAGCCCCAGCATTTT
CASSQELESTGTQPQHF
>TRBJ2-2|.|TRBV7-2|.
TGTGCCAGCAGCCCCCGTGCGACACTTCACCGGGGGGAGCTGTTTTTT
CASSPRATLHRGELFF
>TRBJ2-6|.|TRBV5-1|.
TGCGCCAGCAGCTCGACAGACTCTGGGGCCAACGTCCTGACTTTC
CASSSTDSGANVLTF
>TRBJ2-7|.|TRBV25-1|.
TGTGCCAGCAGTTTCGGGGGCTACGAGCAGTACTTC
CASSFGGYEQYF
>TRBJ1-5|.|TRBV4-3|.
TGCGCCAGCAGCCAACGGTTAGAGAATCAGCCCCAGCATTTT
CASSQRLENQPQHF
>TRBJ1-5|.|TRBV6-4|.
TGTGCCAGCAGTGGGCCGGGATCTTGCAATCAGCCCCAGCATTTT
CASSGPGSCNQPQHF
>TRBJ2-1|.|TRBV25-1|.
TGTGCCAGCAGTGGGACAACTCAGTCCTACAATGAGCAGTTCTTC
CASSGTTQSYNEQFF
>TRBJ2-7|.|TRBV6-6|.
TGTGCCAGCAACCGACTTCAGGGGTACGAGCAGTACTTC
CASNRLQGYEQYF
>TRBJ1-1|TRBD1|TRBV27|.
TGTGCCAGCAGTTTAAGAGGGGGCCGGAAGGCCACTGAAGCTTTCTTT
CASSLRGGRKATEAFF
>TRBJ2-7|TRBD2|TRBV14|.
TGTGCCAGCAGCTCAGAACGGGGGGTCTACGAGCAGTACTTC
CASSSERGVYEQYF
>TRBJ2-5|TRBD1|TRBV5-1|few
TGCGCCAGCAGCAACAGGGGTGTAGAGACCCAGTACTTC
CASSNRGVETQYF
>TRBJ2-7|.|TRBV5-1|.
TGCGCCAGCAGCAGCCCACAGGGCTACGAGCAGTACTTC
CASSSPQGYEQYF
>TRBJ2-1|TRBD1|TRBV6-4|.
TGTGCCAGCAGTGCCGGGACAGGGGGAGGTGAGCAGTTCTTC
CASSAGTGGGEQFF
>TRBJ1-2|.|TRBV19|.
TGTGCCAGTGGGGACTGGGTCGATGGCTACACCTTC
CASGDWVDGYTF
>TRBJ1-1|TRBD1|TRBV29-1|.
TGCAGCGTTGCTTTACAGGGGGATGAAGCTTTCTTT
CSVALQGDEAFF
>TRBJ2-7|.|TRBV7-2|.
TGTGCCAGCAGCTTTTCGTCAGGCCGGATAGGCGAGCAGTACTTC
CASSFSSGRIGEQYF
>TRBJ1-2|.|TRBV25-1|.
TGTGCCAGCAGTGAACTCACAGTGAACTATGGCTACACCTTC
CASSELTVNYGYTF
>TRBJ2-7|TRBD1|TRBV28|.
TGTGCCAGCAGTCCCTGGACAGGGGGCATCAACGAGCAGTACTTC
CASSPWTGGINEQYF